This T cell receptor (beta chain) emerged from a study of shared clonotypes between healthy human individuals (dated by TCRdb to the early 2020s). Describing the broader study: A couple of women and a few men aged 18 to 49 years were included in the cohort. For each donor, three plates each were used for CD4 naive and CD4 memory, two plates were used for CD8 naive, and one plate was used for CD8 memory. Blood TCR repertoires of about 5 healthy adults were deeply sequenced to estimate repertoire size and the extent of clonotype sharing between individuals. Different laboratories and diverse techniques were used to prepare libraries and sequence TCR repertoires, to increase sequencing depth and limit assay-specific biases. Each donor's leukapheresis produced roughly between roughly 0.85 and 9.5 billion PBMCs. Study-wide findings and limitations: Because the study included only a small number of donors, the genetic and exposure-history diversity represented was limited. Incomplete sequencing was indicated by rarefaction of sorted-subset datasets, despite the large sequencing depth. Sharing across a few donors was observed for roughly 5.4% of naive CD4, under 4% of naive CD8, 2% to 2.5% of memory CD4, and less than 0.45% of memory CD8 clonotypes. Higher generation probabilities were observed for clonotypes shared by all four sorted-subset donors than for non-shared clonotypes. Larger estimated clonotype richness was generally found for naive subsets than for memory subsets. Only blood was sampled, and tissue TCR repertoires likely differ from those in blood. Pairwise subsampling indicated that sequencing depth was expected to affect the degree of clonotype sharing among donors.

Using the deep immunoSEQ assay, TCR CDR3 regions were amplified from genomic DNA by multiplex PCR. Extracted genomic DNA from each cell subset was distributed evenly across all wells of several immunoSEQ 96-well plates, and each plate was treated as a replicate. For sorted subsets, about 200 ng genomic DNA, equal to about 30,000 T cell genomes, was loaded into each replicate PCR. The purified libraries were quantified using a Qubit 3.0 fluorometer, sized with a Bioanalyzer 2100, and then quantified again using the KAPA Library Quantification kit. Every immunoSEQ 96-well plate was sequenced on a separate single-read 150-cycle Illumina NextSeq 550 flow cell. Per the original workflow: Because the immunoSEQ output held only junctional sequences and lacked quality scores, the filtering could not match the filtering applied to full-length reads. Sequences were annotated with PyIR, a Python wrapper for IgBLAST v1.9, and V/J genes and CDR3 were assigned using IMGT germline references. Reads were removed for weak V/J assignments (E-value above 1e-6), missing CDR3, stop codons, out-of-frame junctions, or ambiguous translated residues. A V3J clonotype was defined by an identical inferred V gene, J gene, and CDR3 amino acid sequence. To compute the percentage overlap between repertoires, the number of shared unique clonotypes was divided by the size of the smaller repertoire. RTK rarefaction, the Chao1 estimator, and Recon v2.1 estimates of unobserved clonotypes were used to assess repertoire richness. Generation probabilities were computed with OLGA for all TCRbeta clonotypes obtained by the gDNA method from a few donors. Imported from immuneACCESS, the table was reduced by TCRdb to in-frame sequences with V and J called. These copies leave out some clones; in studies compared against another copy, an unresolved V gene accounts for under half, and the cause of the remainder is not known. That table is the source of V, J and clone size, and D and trimming were worked out from the DNA. The sample has around 1.1 million clones on record, around 78% of them singletons. The biggest ten clones account for 0.6% to 0.7% of the sample.

The CDR3 sequence holds 13 residues, the cysteine and phenylalanine included. CDR3 DNA is the only sequence kept; it has 39 bases, read in frame from the first base. The germline V gene (reference sequence) gives CDR1 as MNHEY and CDR2 as SMNVEV. Trimming removed 6 bases from V and 7 bases from J, leaving 12 bases between the germline ends. Donors were healthy HIV-negative adults with no recently reported acute infections or vaccinations. All donors were Caucasian adults living in Nashville, Tennessee, USA. CD4+ T cells were enriched through magnetic negative selection, after which naive cells were positively selected on CD45RA and the remaining negative fraction served as the memory subset. Blood was collected by leukapheresis, and PBMCs were isolated by Ficoll-Histopaque density gradient centrifugation and then cryopreserved in liquid nitrogen vapor phase. Analytical flow cytometry was used to check the purity and quantity of each magnetically sorted T cell population. Genomic DNA was isolated from each sorted fraction and quantified by UV absorbance on a Nanodrop 2000c.

Concerning this clone itself: Its antigen target is currently unknown. No quality values exist for individual bases; no much larger clone is one base distant.

The sequence links TRBV27 to TRBJ1-4; the D gene is not confidently resolved. The sequencing sample was made of memory CD4+ T cells from PBMCs. Read against the paper, the sample's cell subset or site label means: CD45RA-negative fraction. The sequence derives from a man between 18 and 29 years old in good health. Some clones in this sample may be carry-over from other donors' samples. The nucleotide sequence reads as follows: TGTGCCAGCAGCCACCGGCAGGCTGAAAAACTGTTTTTT. This sequence encodes CASSHRQAEKLFF. Beyond the CDR3, the reference TRBV27 and TRBJ1-4 genes provide the residues; the full variable domain reads: EAQVTQNPRYLITVTGKKLTVTCSQNMNHEYMSWYRQDPGLGLRQIYYSMNVEVTDKGDVPEGYKVSRKEKRNFPLILESPSPNQTSLYFCASSHRQAEKLFFGSGTQLSVL.